This T cell receptor beta chain was sequenced in a study of blood T cell repertoires in COVID-19. Study details: Sites in the United States, Italy and Spain provided acute and convalescent COVID-19 samples. From T cells, B-cell-depleted T cells, or PBMCs came the material, which was cDNA or gDNA.

In the original processing: Amplified reference gene primers provided the basis for estimating nucleated cell counts. Produced via immunoSEQ multiplex PCR; TCRdb's table is partial and in-frame only. V, J and clone size are those of that table, while D and trimming were read from the DNA. The data contain about 260,000 clones, over 80% of them singletons. This CDR3 has 14 residues. Germline-derived CDR1 and CDR2 are SGHAT and FQNNGV. The V gene end was trimmed by 3 bases and the J gene end by 7 bases; junction bases not matched to a gene: 4. The rearrangement joins TRBV11-2 to TRBJ1-3; 9 bases are shared with TRBD1. This receptor was obtained from a woman between 40 and 55 years old who had recovered from COVID-19. Sequences were obtained from peripheral blood. The CDR3 spells CASSLTGGSNTIYF. CDR3 bases: TGTGCCAGCAGCTTGACAGGGGGTTCGAACACCATATATTTT.